This passage covers 13 T cell receptor beta chains from one sample sequenced in a study of blood T cell repertoires in COVID-19. Generated by immunoSEQ multiplex PCR, the TCRdb table keeps only in-frame clones and is missing some. The sample records roughly 99,000 clones, 85% to 90% being singletons. Sample: peripheral blood. The receptors stem from a man aged 45-65 years with COVID-19, enrolled during active disease.

In this sample, this clone turned up a few times. J is TRBJ2-7 and V is TRBV5-6, with D possibly TRBD2 on 7 matching bases. V lost 2 bases to trimming and J lost 4 bases, with 10 bases between them. The CDR3 sequence is 13 residues long. Germline CDR1 SGHDT, CDR2 YYEEEE. The CDR3 is CASSFGGPYEQYF. CDR3 DNA: TGTGCCAGCAGCTTCGGGGGGCCTTACGAGCAGTACTTC.

Here the CDR3 reads CASTEVENTEAFF. The CDR3 coding sequence is TGTGCCAGCACTGAGGTAGAGAACACTGAAGCTTTCTTT. The chain carries TRBV2 and TRBJ1-1; no clear D gene. The CDR3 covers 13 residues. The germline V gene has CDR1 SNHLY and CDR2 FYNNEI. Trimming shortened V by 7 bases and J by 1 base, and 10 bases separated the two germline ends. The complete variable domain, with remaining parts taken from reference TRBV2 and TRBJ1-1, reads EPEVTQTPSHQVTQMGQEVILRCVPISNHLYFYWYRQILGQKVEFLVSFYNNEISEKSEIFDDQFSVERPDGSNFTLKIRSTKLEDSAMYFCASTEVENTEAFFGQGTRLTVV.

The chain carries TRBV7-9 and TRBJ1-2; 9 bases align to TRBD1. Looked up from germline, CDR1 is SEHNR and CDR2 is FQNEAQ (reference sequence). With 4 bases clipped from V and 7 bases from J, the junction kept 7 bases outside the gene matches. This CDR3 comprises 14 residues. CDR3 sequence (DNA): TGTGCCAGCAGCTCACAGGGGGCGAAGCTTGGCTACACCTTC. It translates to CASSSQGAKLGYTF. Filled out from reference TRBV7-9 and TRBJ1-2, the complete variable domain reads DTGVSQNPRHKITKRGQNVTFRCDPISEHNRLYWYRQTLGQGPEFLTYFQNEAQLEKSRLLSDRFSAERPKGSFSTLEIQRTEQGDSAMYLCASSSQGAKLGYTFGSGTRLTVV.

J is TRBJ2-2 and V is TRBV9, with D tentatively TRBD1 (5 bases). Germline-derived CDR1 and CDR2 are SGDLS and YYNGEE. Trimming stripped 2 bases from V and 0 bases from J, with 8 bases between. The CDR3 is 15 amino acids. In DNA, the CDR3 is TGTGCCAGCAGCGTTGACAGTCCGAACACCGGGGAGCTGTTTTTT. Translated: CASSVDSPNTGELFF.

The chain links TRBV19 to TRBJ2-5; 8 bases line up with TRBD1. Germline assignment: CDR1 LNHDA and CDR2 SQIVND (reference sequence). This CDR3 has 15 residues. The V gene end was trimmed by 4 bases and the J gene end by 5 bases; junction bases not matched to a gene: 9. CDR3 amino acids: CASSRMTGDRETQYF. DNA for the CDR3: TGTGCCAGTAGTAGGATGACAGGGGACAGGGAGACCCAGTACTTC.

The V gene is TRBV6-5, the J gene TRBJ2-1; 8 bases are a match to TRBD2. J lost 4 bases, V lost 2 bases, and 4 bases had no gene match. Germline CDR1 is MNHEY and CDR2 is SVGAGI. The length of the CDR3 is 15 residues. CDR3 in DNA: TGTGCCAGCAGTTACGGGGTAGCGGGATACAATGAGCAGTTCTTC. Translation gives CASSYGVAGYNEQFF.

The genes are TRBV7-2 and TRBJ1-3; D may be TRBD1 (6 bases). The V end lost 5 bases, the J end lost 0 bases, and 11 bases lay between the germline ends. The CDR3 consists of 15 residues. The germline V gene encodes CDR1 SGHTA and CDR2 FQGNSA. CDR3 in DNA: TGTGCCAGCAGCCAGACAGGTTTCTCTGGAAACACCATATATTTT. It translates to CASSQTGFSGNTIYF.

There are a few counts of this clone. V gene TRBV7-2 combines with J gene TRBJ1-2; no clear D gene. V was trimmed by 0 bases and J by 0 bases, leaving 5 bases between them. Germline-derived CDR1 and CDR2 are SGHTA and FQGNSA. This CDR3 region has 14 residues. CDR3 nucleotide sequence: TGTGCCAGCAGCTTAGCTGGAGCTAACTATGGCTACACCTTC. Amino acid sequence: CASSLAGANYGYTF.

V is TRBV19 and J is TRBJ1-1; D unclear. Germline V gene data show CDR1 as LNHDA and CDR2 as SQIVND (reference sequence). V was trimmed by 8 bases and J by 1 base, leaving 11 bases between them. The CDR3 spans 13 residues. CDR3 residues: CASSPSGNTEAFF. Written as DNA, the CDR3 is TGTGCCAGTTCCCCTTCAGGGAACACTGAAGCTTTCTTT.

V usage is TRBV13 and J usage is TRBJ2-3; TRBD2 might be the D (5 bases). The CDR3 extends over 17 amino acids. V shed 5 bases and J shed 2 bases, with 20 bases lying between them. Germline V gives CDR1 PRHDT, CDR2 FYEKMQ (reference sequence). CDR3 in DNA: TGTGCCAGCAGCCCCACTTCTCGCCTAGCACCCACAGATACGCAGTATTTT. Translating it yields CASSPTSRLAPTDTQYF.

V gene TRBV27 combines with J gene TRBJ2-7; 8 bases match TRBD1. The ends lost 6 bases at V and 2 bases at J; junction bases unmatched: 9. CDR1 and CDR2 (germline): MNHEY, SMNVEV (reference sequence). This CDR3 spans 15 amino acids. The CDR3 loop is CASSRGTGDAYEQYF. The CDR3 DNA sequence: TGTGCCAGCAGCCGGGGGACAGGAGATGCCTACGAGCAGTACTTC.

The rearrangement joins TRBV4-1 to TRBJ1-2, with D possibly TRBD1 on 5 matching bases. The CDR3 runs 14 residues. The germline V and J ends were trimmed by 0 bases and 7 bases, with 12 bases remaining between them. Germline V gene data show CDR1 as MGHRA and CDR2 as YSYEKL. CDR3 nucleotide sequence: TGCGCCAGCAGCCAAGATCTCGGGGGAGGTGGCTACACCTTC. Its translation is CASSQDLGGGGYTF.

This clone occurred a few times. The chain recombines TRBV19 with TRBJ1-5; TRBD1 matches at 9 bases. V lost 7 bases to trimming and J lost 7 bases; unmatched junction nucleotides: 5. Germline loops: CDR1 LNHDA, CDR2 SQIVND (reference sequence). This CDR3 has 13 residues. CDR3 bases: TGTGCCAGTACCGGGACAGGGAACCAGCCCCAGCATTTT. Encoded protein: CASTGTGNQPQHF.